The 13 T cell receptor beta chains below were found in one sample sequenced in a study of blood T cell repertoires in COVID-19. Generated by immunoSEQ multiplex PCR, the TCRdb table keeps only in-frame clones and is missing some. The profile shows 69,000 or so clones, under 85% of them singletons. Material: peripheral blood. The receptor source for this set is a man between 45 and 60 years old with COVID-19, enrolled during active disease.

The table lists this clone with a count of one. The V call is TRBV5-6, the J call TRBJ1-2; the D gene is possibly TRBD1 (6 bases). CDR3 length equals 17 residues. Trimming shortened V by 0 bases and J by 1 base, and 16 bases separated the two germline ends. Germline loops: CDR1 SGHDT, CDR2 YYEEEE. CDR3 coding DNA: TGTGCCAGCAGCTTGGCCTTCACGGGGGGCGTTAACTATGGCTACACCTTC. This encodes CASSLAFTGGVNYGYTF.

The chain uses TRBV21-1 and TRBJ1-1. TRBV21-1 is recorded as a pseudogene. The CDR3 consists of 8 residues. The CDR3 DNA follows: TGTGCCACGGTATGGGCTTTCTTT. This encodes CATVWAFF.

CDR3 bases: TGTGCCAGCAGCATCGGCAGCGGGGGGGCCGGAGAGACCCAGTACTTC. It is translated as CASSIGSGGAGETQYF. V usage is TRBV5-4 and J usage is TRBJ2-5, with 10 bases lining up with TRBD2. The CDR3 spans 16 residues. Germline loops: CDR1 SGHNT, CDR2 YYREEE (reference sequence). V shed 4 bases, J shed 4 bases, and the junction held 10 bases outside the gene matches.

This chain's CDR3 is CASSTRQEYGYTF. In nucleotides, the CDR3 is TGTGCCAGCTCCACCCGACAAGAATATGGCTACACCTTC. The chain is built from TRBV18 and TRBJ1-2; D remains ambiguous. The CDR3 extends over 13 amino acids. Germline CDR1 KGHSH, CDR2 LQKENI. Deletions cut 6 bases from V and 5 bases from J, with 13 bases between.

The chain employs TRBV7-2 and TRBJ2-7; TRBD1 aligns across 7 bases. The CDR3 runs to 14 residues. Germline loops: CDR1 SGHTA, CDR2 FQGNSA. The J segment lost 6 bases and the V segment lost 1 base, leaving 6 bases of the junction unmatched. The DNA of the CDR3 is TGTGCCAGCAGCTTAGGGGGACAGATCGGCGAGCAGTACTTC. As protein: CASSLGGQIGEQYF.

This clone is medium-sized (0.01 to 0.1%) within its sample. The chain recombines TRBV5-4 with TRBJ1-5; D is undetermined. This CDR3 has 13 residues. Germline V gene lookup returns CDR1 SGHNT and CDR2 YYREEE (reference sequence). The V gene lost 0 bases and the J gene lost 8 bases, with 9 bases spanning the gap. The CDR3 protein is CASSLGRAEPQHF. The CDR3 DNA is TGTGCCAGCAGCTTGGGTCGAGCGGAGCCCCAGCATTTT.

The CDR3 DNA reads TGTGCCAGCAGCCAAATTCGATCCTCCCCCGGGACAGTCCAAGAGACCCAGTACTTC. The encoded protein is CASSQIRSSPGTVQETQYF. The chain recombines TRBV14 with TRBJ2-5, with 7 positions matching TRBD1. The CDR3 is 19 amino acids. Per germline, CDR1 SGHDN and CDR2 FVKESK. After removal of 2 bases from V and 1 base from J, the junction contained 16 bases not matched to a gene.

The chain has TRBV11-2 and TRBJ1-5; D perhaps matches TRBD1 (5 bases). CDR1 and CDR2 (germline): SGHAT, FQNNGV. The length of the CDR3 is 15 residues. The V end was cut by 6 bases, the J end by 2 bases, with 14 bases between. The CDR3 reads CASSLVGGGNQPQHF. In nucleotides, the CDR3 is TGTGCCAGCAGTCTAGTGGGGGGAGGCAATCAGCCCCAGCATTTT.

This clone was picked up one time. The chain recombines TRBV29-1 with TRBJ2-1, with TRBD2 matching 7 bases. This CDR3 region has 14 residues. The germline gives CDR1 SQVTM, CDR2 ANQGSEA. V shed 6 bases and J 4 bases; nucleotides not matched to a gene: 9. CDR3 in DNA: TGCAGCGTGGGGGGGGAGGTTCGGTACAATGAGCAGTTCTTC. Its translation is CSVGGEVRYNEQFF.

The chain couples TRBV30 to TRBJ2-5; the D gene is possibly TRBD1 (6 bases). Germline V gene sequence: CDR1 GTSNPN, CDR2 SVGIG (reference sequence). The CDR3 loop spans 13 amino acids. Trimming removed 2 bases from V and 5 bases from J, with 12 bases in between. The CDR3 DNA sequence: TGTGCCTGGAGTCAAGGGGGTTCGGAGACCCAGTACTTC. Residues: CAWSQGGSETQYF.

CDR3 sequence reads: CASNHLPNSYEQYF. The DNA of the CDR3 is TGTGCCAGCAATCATCTGCCTAACTCCTACGAGCAGTACTTC. The J gene is TRBJ2-7, the V gene TRBV2, with D unresolved. CDR1 and CDR2 from the germline V gene are SNHLY and FYNNEI. CDR3 length equals 14 residues. With 7 bases removed from V and 0 bases from J, the gap between germline ends came to 13 bases.

The chain couples TRBV5-6 to TRBJ2-3; no definite D call. CDR1 is SGHDT, CDR2 YYEEEE, per germline. V was shortened by 1 base and J by 3 bases, with 6 bases between the two germline ends. CDR3 length equals 13 residues. CDR3 sequence: CASSLTATDTQYF. The CDR3 DNA reads TGTGCCAGCAGCTTGACAGCAACAGATACGCAGTATTTT.

The chain links TRBV6-5 to TRBJ2-2; D perhaps matches TRBD1 (5 bases). The V end lost 0 bases, the J end lost 7 bases, and 9 bases lay between the germline ends. This CDR3 has 14 amino acids. CDR1 MNHEY and CDR2 SVGAGI come from the germline V gene. The CDR3 bases are TGTGCCAGCAGTTACTCAGGGGTAGACGGGGAGCTGTTTTTT. It translates to CASSYSGVDGELFF.